These 24 T cell receptor beta chains came from one sample sequenced in a study of STAT5B mutations in CD4+ large granular lymphocyte leukemia. Profiling relied on immunoSEQ multiplex PCR, and the TCRdb table lists in-frame clones only, not all of them. The sample yields about 30,000 clones, around 85% seen once. Sequenced sample: CD4+ T cells from blood buffy coats. These receptor sequences come from a human donor in good health.

This clone was detected only once. The CDR3 protein is CASSITGGGQGNYGYTF. In DNA, the CDR3 is TGTGCCAGTAGTATTACAGGCGGGGGACAGGGGAACTATGGCTACACCTTC. This rearrangement joins TRBV19 to TRBJ1-2; TRBD1 matches at 10 bases. The CDR3 has 17 residues. Looked up from germline, CDR1 is LNHDA and CDR2 is SQIVND (reference sequence). Trimming cost V 3 bases and J 2 bases; bases outside gene matches: 9.

This sequence joins TRBV27 and TRBJ2-7; a possible D gene is TRBD1 (6 bases). Germline V gene data show CDR1 as MNHEY and CDR2 as SMNVEV (reference sequence). Trimming pared 4 bases from V and 0 bases from J, leaving 13 bases between. The CDR3 has 15 amino acids. This CDR3 is CASSSPDRFSYEQYF. CDR3 coding DNA: TGTGCCAGCAGTTCGCCCGACAGGTTCTCCTACGAGCAGTACTTC.

The chain recombines TRBV5-1 with TRBJ2-7; the D gene is possibly TRBD2 (5 bases). The CDR3 contains 12 residues. V gave up 4 bases and J gave up 4 bases, with 9 bases separating them. Germline values: CDR1 SGHRS, CDR2 YFSETQ. In DNA form, the CDR3 reads TGCGCCAGCAGCGGGGAGTCTTACGAGCAGTACTTC. Its protein is CASSGESYEQYF.

This chain joins TRBV2 and TRBJ2-7; no clear D gene. The CDR3 length is 13 residues. The germline V gene encodes CDR1 SNHLY and CDR2 FYNNEI. Trimming left V 4 bases short and J 4 bases short, with 11 bases between. This chain's CDR3 is CASSAVAYYEQYF. DNA of the CDR3: TGTGCCAGCAGTGCGGTCGCGTATTACGAGCAGTACTTC. Variable domain in full (rest from reference TRBV2 and TRBJ2-7): EPEVTQTPSHQVTQMGQEVILRCVPISNHLYFYWYRQILGQKVEFLVSFYNNEISEKSEIFDDQFSVERPDGSNFTLKIRSTKLEDSAMYFCASSAVAYYEQYFGPGTRLTVT.

This sequence joins TRBV7-3 and TRBJ2-1; no clear D. V lost 5 bases and J 8 bases, leaving 13 bases between the germline ends. The germline V gene encodes CDR1 SGHTA and CDR2 FQGTGA. There are 13 residues in the CDR3. Here the CDR3 DNA reads TGTGCCAGCAGCAATAAAGGGCCGGATGAGCAGTTCTTC. The encoded protein is CASSNKGPDEQFF.

This clone was seen a handful of times. The chain couples TRBV7-3 to TRBJ2-7, with D unresolved. Germline V gene data show CDR1 as SGHTA and CDR2 as FQGTGA. The CDR3 runs to 13 residues. The V and J ends lost 2 bases and 2 bases respectively, with 7 bases between them. Here the CDR3 reads CASSLDPTYEQYF. CDR3 bases: TGTGCCAGCAGCTTAGACCCCACCTACGAGCAGTACTTC.

This chain connects TRBV27 to TRBJ1-6, with a tentative D call TRBD1 (6 bases). With 5 bases removed from V and 1 base from J, the gap between germline ends came to 6 bases. The germline V gene has CDR1 MNHEY and CDR2 SMNVEV (reference sequence). This CDR3 region has 14 residues. CDR3 nucleotide sequence: TGTGCCAGCAGTACAGGGTCCTATAATTCACCCCTCCACTTT. Translated: CASSTGSYNSPLHF.

The chain couples TRBV5-4 to TRBJ2-1, with D perhaps TRBD2 (6 bases). This CDR3 contains 15 residues. From germline, CDR1 is SGHNT and CDR2 YYREEE (reference sequence). The germline V and J ends were trimmed by 3 bases and 1 base, with 11 bases remaining between them. CDR3 bases: TGTGCCAGCAGCTATCTTAGCGGATCCTACAATGAGCAGTTCTTC. Translating gives CASSYLSGSYNEQFF.

This sequence joins TRBV19 and TRBJ1-5, with 7 positions matching TRBD1. J was trimmed by 0 bases and V by 3 bases; bases with no gene match: 5. CDR1 and CDR2 (germline): LNHDA, SQIVND (reference sequence). CDR3 length: 16 amino acids. CDR3 residues: CASSMRYRGSNQPQHF. The CDR3, as DNA: TGTGCCAGTAGTATGCGGTACAGGGGTAGCAATCAGCCCCAGCATTTT.

The V and J genes are TRBV6-6 and TRBJ2-1, with 10 bases identical to TRBD2. With V trimmed by 7 bases and J by 6 bases, 6 bases remained unmatched. The CDR3 length is 14 residues. The germline V gene encodes CDR1 MNHNY and CDR2 SVGAGI (reference sequence). CDR3 in DNA: TGTGCCAGCAAAGCGGGGGGGCCTAGCAATGAGCAGTTCTTC. This codes for CASKAGGPSNEQFF.

This chain links TRBV5-1 with TRBJ1-2; D is unresolved. The CDR3 is made up of 13 amino acids. Trimming cost V 0 bases and J 4 bases, with 7 bases left between them. Germline V CDR1 and CDR2: SGHRS, YFSETQ. The CDR3 protein is CASSLADFYGYTF. The CDR3 DNA reads TGCGCCAGCAGCTTGGCCGACTTCTATGGCTACACCTTC.

J is TRBJ1-5 and V is TRBV4-2; D perhaps matches TRBD1 (5 bases). The germline gives CDR1 LGHNA, CDR2 YNFKEQ. Trimming cost V 1 base and J 1 base, with 8 bases left between them. The CDR3 is 15 amino acids. Written as DNA, the CDR3 is TGTGCCAGCAGCCAAGGAGGGGCGAGCAATCAGCCCCAGCATTTT. This translates into CASSQGGASNQPQHF.

The chain carries TRBV6-6 and TRBJ1-5, with no clear D. The CDR3 runs to 13 residues. Germline CDR1 is MNHNY and CDR2 is SVGAGI (reference sequence). The ends were cut back, 7 bases at V and 3 bases at J, with 10 bases in the middle. The CDR3, as DNA: TGTGCCAGCAACGCAGCATCCAATCAGCCCCAGCATTTT. Amino acid sequence: CASNAASNQPQHF.

This clone has more than one count but fewer than ten. The chain has TRBV5-6 and TRBJ2-3, with D possibly called TRBD1 or TRBD2 (6 bases each). The CDR3 totals 14 residues. Germline CDR1 is SGHDT and CDR2 is YYEEEE. Trimming stripped 6 bases from V and 8 bases from J, with 19 bases between. The CDR3 DNA is TGTGCCAGCAAAGGGGGGCTGGAGCTGGGTACGCAGTATTTT. It codes for CASKGGLELGTQYF.

This clone was counted a few times. The CDR3 DNA sequence: TGTGCCAGCACCAGGACCCACACTGAAGCTTTCTTT. Translation gives CASTRTHTEAFF. V is TRBV5-6 and J is TRBJ1-1; no firm D call. Trimming pared 6 bases from V and 3 bases from J, leaving 9 bases between. Germline V lookup: CDR1 SGHDT, CDR2 YYEEEE. The CDR3 is 12 residues long.

For the CDR3, the DNA is TGTGCCAGTAGTCCTGGCAACGAGCAGTACTTC. This translates into CASSPGNEQYF. The chain links TRBV19 to TRBJ2-7; no firm D call. The CDR3 contains 11 residues. Germline V gene data show CDR1 as LNHDA and CDR2 as SQIVND (reference sequence). Trimming took 5 bases from V and 5 from J, leaving 7 bases between them.

The rearrangement uses TRBV9 and TRBJ2-4; 7 nucleotides line up with TRBD2. Per the germline V gene, CDR1 is SGDLS and CDR2 is YYNGEE. This CDR3 is built from 16 residues. J lost 1 base, V lost 3 bases, and 7 bases had no gene match. CDR3 protein: CASSAGLEMAKNIQYF. Written as DNA, the CDR3 is TGTGCCAGCAGCGCTGGACTAGAGATGGCCAAAAACATTCAGTACTTC.

The chain has TRBV2 and TRBJ2-2, with TRBD2 as a possible D gene (5 bases). Germline V gives CDR1 SNHLY, CDR2 FYNNEI. This CDR3 comprises 14 residues. V lost 5 bases and J 6 bases, leaving 13 bases between the germline ends. This CDR3 reads CASSSTAGPGELFF. As DNA, the CDR3 is TGTGCCAGCAGTTCTACCGCGGGTCCCGGGGAGCTGTTTTTT.

This sequence joins TRBV7-6 and TRBJ2-1, with D unresolved. The V end lost 1 base, the J end lost 6 bases, and 13 bases lay between the germline ends. CDR1 and CDR2 from the germline V gene are SGHVS and FNYEAQ. The CDR3 length is 15 residues. DNA for the CDR3: TGTGCCAGCAGCTTAGACCCCAGGTTGGGCAATGAGCAGTTCTTC. It yields the protein CASSLDPRLGNEQFF. The full variable domain, in which reference TRBV7-6 and TRBJ2-1 provide the parts outside the CDR3, is GAGVSQSPRYKVTKRGQDVALRCDPISGHVSLYWYRQALGQGPEFLTYFNYEAQQDKSGLPNDRFSAERPEGSISTLTIQRTEQRDSAMYRCASSLDPRLGNEQFFGPGTRLTVL.

The rearrangement joins TRBV11-3 to TRBJ2-7, with no clear D. Germline V gene lookup returns CDR1 SGHNT and CDR2 YENEEA. V shed 5 bases and J shed 12 bases, with 11 bases lying between them. This CDR3 has 10 amino acids. The CDR3 reads CASSPPIGYF. CDR3 nucleotides: TGTGCCAGCAGCCCCCCGATCGGGTACTTC.

The chain has TRBV14 and TRBJ2-7; D unclear. The CDR3 loop spans 17 amino acids. V lost 0 bases to trimming and J lost 5 bases, with 20 bases between them. In germline, CDR1 is SGHDN, CDR2 FVKESK. CDR3 in DNA: TGTGCCAGCAGCCAAGATTACAGCTCCCCTGGAATCCACGAGCAGTACTTC. Translated, it gives CASSQDYSSPGIHEQYF.

V and J are TRBV21-1 and TRBJ2-7; TRBD2, as called in the table, went unchecked against the DNA. TRBV21-1 is shown as a pseudogene. CDR3 length: 18 amino acids. The CDR3: CASSKWTSGRTKTYEQYF. The CDR3 nucleotides read TGTGCCAGCAGCAAATGGACTAGCGGGAGGACTAAAACCTACGAGCAGTACTTC.

A few counts support this clone. The chain employs TRBV11-1 and TRBJ2-7; 8 bases map to TRBD2. Losses at the gene ends were 5 bases for V and 4 bases for J; bases not matched to a gene: 7. Germline assignment: CDR1 SGHAT and CDR2 FQDESV (reference sequence). The CDR3 covers 14 residues. CDR3 in amino acids: CASSRSSGVYEQYF. CDR3 bases: TGTGCCAGCAGCCGTAGTAGCGGGGTATACGAGCAGTACTTC. Combining the CDR3 with reference TRBV11-1 and TRBJ2-7 gives the whole variable domain EAEVAQSPRYKITEKSQAVAFWCDPISGHATLYWYRQILGQGPELLVQFQDESVVDDSQLPKDRFSAERLKGVDSTLKIQPAELGDSAMYLCASSRSSGVYEQYFGPGTRLTVT.

The V gene is TRBV6-1, the J gene TRBJ2-1, with D possibly TRBD1 on 5 matching bases. The V and J ends lost 4 bases and 5 bases respectively, with 18 bases between them. The CDR3 spans 16 residues. Germline lookup yields CDR1 MNHNS and CDR2 SASEGT. The CDR3 bases are TGTGCCAGCAGTGCGACCCCGATTCAGGGAAACAATGAGCAGTTCTTC. It codes for CASSATPIQGNNEQFF.